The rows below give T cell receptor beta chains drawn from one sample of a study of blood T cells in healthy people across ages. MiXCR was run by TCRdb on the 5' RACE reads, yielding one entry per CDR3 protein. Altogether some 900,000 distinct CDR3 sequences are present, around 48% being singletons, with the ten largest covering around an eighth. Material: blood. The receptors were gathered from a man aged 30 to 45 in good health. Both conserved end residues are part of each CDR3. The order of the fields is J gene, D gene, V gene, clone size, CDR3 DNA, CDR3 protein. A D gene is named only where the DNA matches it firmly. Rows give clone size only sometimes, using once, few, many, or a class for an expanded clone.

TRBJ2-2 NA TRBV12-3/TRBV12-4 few TGTGCCAGCAGTTTGGGGGGGCTTGTCACCGGGGAGCTGTTTTTT CASSLGGLVTGELFF
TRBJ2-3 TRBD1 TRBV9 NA TGTGCCAACAGCACCGGACAGGGTTCAGATACGCAGTATTTT CANSTGQGSDTQYF
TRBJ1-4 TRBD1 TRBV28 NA TGTGCCAGCAGTTCCGCCGGGACAGGGGATGAAAAACTGTTTTTT CASSSAGTGDEKLFF
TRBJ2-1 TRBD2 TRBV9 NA TGTGCCAGCAGCGCAAGACTAGCGGAATACAATGAGCAGTTCTTC CASSARLAEYNEQFF
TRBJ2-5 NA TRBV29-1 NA TGCAGCGTTGTCCTTAGCCTCCAAGAGACCCAGTACTTC CSVVLSLQETQYF
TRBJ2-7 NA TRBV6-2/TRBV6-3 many TGTGCCAGCAGTTACGGGCGGGCCTACGAGCAGTACTTC CASSYGRAYEQYF
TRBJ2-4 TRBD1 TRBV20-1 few TGCAGTGCTAGTTCTGGACAGGGAGCCAAAAACATTCAGTACTTC CSASSGQGAKNIQYF
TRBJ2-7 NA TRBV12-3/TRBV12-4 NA TGTGCCAGCAGACGGACGGCCTCCGAGCAGTACTTC CASRRTASEQYF
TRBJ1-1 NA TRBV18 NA TGTGCCAGCTCACCACAGGGGCCGACTGAAGCTTTCTTT CASSPQGPTEAFF
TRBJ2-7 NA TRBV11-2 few TGTGCCAGCAGCCCCCCCGGGCCCCACCTTTACGAGCAGTACTTC CASSPPGPHLYEQYF
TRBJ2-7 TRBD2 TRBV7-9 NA TGTGCCAGCAGCCAGATCGGGGGGGGTAGCTCCTACAATGAGCAGTACTTC CASSQIGGGSSYNEQYF
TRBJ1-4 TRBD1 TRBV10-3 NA TGTGCCATCAGTGTGGACAGGGGTAGCGAAAAACTGTTTTTT CAISVDRGSEKLFF
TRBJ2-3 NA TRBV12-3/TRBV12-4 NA TGTGCCAGCAGCGGTCGTCGGGGGCGGGTGGGAGCAGATACGCAGTATTTT CASSGRRGRVGADTQYF
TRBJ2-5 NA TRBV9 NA TGTGCCAGCAGCCCGGGGACCAACCGGGAGCAGTACTTC CASSPGTNREQYF
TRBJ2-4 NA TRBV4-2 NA TGTGCCAGCAGCCATGCGACAGATCGGGGCATTCAGTACTTC CASSHATDRGIQYF